The present T cell receptor beta chain was sequenced within a study of response to subunit inactivated influenza vaccine. Whole-study results and caveats: Every seasonal influenza vaccination brings in few new T cells, the authors suggested.

V was clipped by 4 bases and J by 1 base, with 7 bases between them. Germline V gene data show CDR1 as DFQATT and CDR2 as SNEGSKA (reference sequence). This CDR3 spans 12 amino acids. This clonotype has a handful of counts. What it binds is not known. MiXCR, run by TCRdb on the RT-PCR reads, gives a single entry per CDR3 protein. The table records some 800,000 distinct CDR3 sequences, 21% of them present only once. This rearrangement joins TRBV20-1 to TRBJ2-5; D is ambiguous. The source is a middle-aged man who received an inactivated influenza vaccine. This specimen consisted of PBMCs from blood, obtained about 5 days after vaccination. The CDR3 coding sequence is TGCAGTGCTATCGGCATCCAAGAGACCCAGTACTTC. Encoded protein: CSAIGIQETQYF.